This T cell receptor (beta chain) was profiled in a study of blood T cell repertoires in COVID-19. Germline CDR1 MNHEY, CDR2 SMNVEV (reference sequence). This CDR3 has 13 amino acids. V trimming: 8 bases; J trimming: 3 bases; junction bases outside the gene matches: 3. Generated by immunoSEQ multiplex PCR, the TCRdb table keeps only in-frame clones and is missing some. Of 300,000 to 450,000 clones in the sample, roughly 87% are singletons; the top ten hold about 0.93%. Sequenced input: PBMCs or T cells enriched from blood (not recorded which). The clonotype comes from a woman aged 25 to 45 who had recovered from COVID-19. The J gene is TRBJ1-4, the V gene TRBV27; TRBD1 aligns across 7 bases. CDR3 bases: TGTGCCAGCCGGGGACAGCCTAATGAAAAACTGTTTTTT. Protein sequence: CASRGQPNEKLFF.